These 3 T cell receptor beta chains came from one sample sequenced in a study of human T cells and chemical hapten exposure. TCRdb reprocessed the RACE reads via MiXCR and lists one record per CDR3 protein. Of around 120,000 distinct CDR3 sequences in the sample, 11% were seen once. Sample time point: patch test 1, 2 weeks after DPC sensitization. Indicated treatment: therapeutic diphenylcyclopropenone sensitization with weekly scalp DPC. The sequenced sample was whole blood, obtained in connection with sensitization to the hapten diphenylcyclopropenone (DPC). These receptors originate from a woman aged 40 to 55 with alopecia areata. Some clones in this sample may be carry-over from other donors' samples.

The chain combines TRBV20-1 with TRBJ1-5; 9 bases match TRBD1. From germline, CDR1 is DFQATT and CDR2 SNEGSKA (reference sequence). The trim removed 4 bases at V and 4 bases at J, leaving 5 bases unmatched. The CDR3 contains 14 residues. CDR3 DNA: TGCAGTGCTACCGGACAGGGGAAGAATCAGCCCCAGCATTTT. This codes for CSATGQGKNQPQHF.

This clonotype was seen a handful of times. The chain joins TRBV19 to TRBJ1-2; D uncertain. Per germline, CDR1 LNHDA and CDR2 SQIVND (reference sequence). There are 12 residues in the CDR3. Trimming took 4 bases from V and 8 from J, leaving 11 bases between them. CDR3 DNA sequence: TGTGCCAGTAGTAGGACGGAGGGCGGCTACACCTTC. Translating it yields CASSRTEGGYTF.

This clonotype has more than one count but fewer than ten. The chain joins TRBV15 to TRBJ1-1, with a possible D match to TRBD1 (5 bases). With 10 bases removed from V and 1 base from J, the gap between germline ends came to 16 bases. The CDR3 contains 14 residues. Germline V gives CDR1 LNHNV, CDR2 YYDKDF (reference sequence). This chain's CDR3 is CAITTPDRNTEAFF. As DNA, the CDR3 is TGTGCCATCACGACCCCAGACAGGAACACTGAAGCTTTCTTT.